The next 18 T cell receptor beta chains were all read from a single sample in a study of CD4 T cells in relation to SARS-CoV-2 and coronaviruses. TCRdb's copy holds only in-frame clones and misses some; the assay was immunoSEQ multiplex PCR. The sample shows roughly 20,000 clones, around three quarters of them seen only once. The unexposed donors gave CD4+ T cells in about 2010-2018, prior to COVID-19. CD4+ T cells were isolated from the cells after around eleven days of culture. No cognate antigen is known for these TCRs. Sequenced sample: CD4+ T cells from PBMCs, cultured in vitro. Source of these receptors: a human donor in good health.

The V and J genes are TRBV2 and TRBJ2-3; TRBD2 aligns across 7 bases. Germline V lookup: CDR1 SNHLY, CDR2 FYNNEI. This CDR3 comprises 12 residues. The ends lost 8 bases at V and 4 bases at J; junction bases unmatched: 3. This CDR3 is CASGLVADTQYF. CDR3 DNA sequence: TGTGCCAGCGGACTAGTGGCAGATACGCAGTATTTT. Using reference TRBV2 and TRBJ2-3 for the parts outside the CDR3, the full variable domain is EPEVTQTPSHQVTQMGQEVILRCVPISNHLYFYWYRQILGQKVEFLVSFYNNEISEKSEIFDDQFSVERPDGSNFTLKIRSTKLEDSAMYFCASGLVADTQYFGPGTRLTVL.

J is TRBJ2-2 and V is TRBV2, with 8 nucleotides matching TRBD1. Per the germline V gene, CDR1 is SNHLY and CDR2 is FYNNEI. Trimming at V came to 7 bases and at J to 6 bases, leaving 7 bases not matched to a gene. The CDR3 loop spans 14 amino acids. The CDR3 coding sequence is TGTGCCAGCAAAAGACAGGGGAATGCCGGGGAGCTGTTTTTT. The encoded protein is CASKRQGNAGELFF.

The V and J genes are TRBV5-1 and TRBJ2-7; D ambiguous. Trimming took off 0 bases at V and 7 bases at J, with 11 bases between the two ends. Germline loops: CDR1 SGHRS, CDR2 YFSETQ. The CDR3 is 13 residues long. The CDR3 DNA reads TGCGCCAGCAGCTTGGGCCAGGCTGGAGAGCAGTACTTC. Its protein product is CASSLGQAGEQYF.

CDR3 amino acids: CSADRAWTDTQYF. The CDR3 coding sequence is TGCAGCGCTGACAGGGCTTGGACAGATACGCAGTATTTT. The gene calls are TRBV29-1 and TRBJ2-3; TRBD1 agrees at 7 bases. This CDR3 spans 13 amino acids. Germline loops: CDR1 SQVTM, CDR2 ANQGSEA. After removal of 7 bases from V and 3 bases from J, the junction contained 7 bases not matched to a gene.

The chain employs TRBV2 and TRBJ2-2, with D tentatively TRBD1 (6 bases). Trimming took off 1 base at V and 5 bases at J, with 8 bases between the two ends. Germline values: CDR1 SNHLY, CDR2 FYNNEI. This CDR3 is 14 amino acids long. CDR3 sequence (DNA): TGTGCCAGCAGTGAAGTCGGACAGACCGGGGAGCTGTTTTTT. This codes for CASSEVGQTGELFF.

The V gene is TRBV5-1, the J gene TRBJ1-3, with D tentatively TRBD1 (6 bases). The germline gives CDR1 SGHRS, CDR2 YFSETQ. The CDR3 loop spans 16 amino acids. Trimming left V 1 base short and J 3 bases short, with 14 bases between. The CDR3 loop reads CASSLKGVGGGNTIYF. CDR3 sequence (DNA): TGCGCCAGCAGCTTGAAGGGCGTAGGGGGTGGAAACACCATATATTTT.

The V call is TRBV25-1, the J call TRBJ2-1; D ambiguous. The CDR3 is made up of 14 amino acids. The V end lost 6 bases, the J end lost 0 bases, and 9 bases lay between the germline ends. In germline, CDR1 is MGHDK, CDR2 SYGVNS. CDR3 bases: TGTGCCAGCAGGAGAGCGTCCTCCTACAATGAGCAGTTCTTC. It yields the protein CASRRASSYNEQFF.

The table lists this clone with a count of one. This sequence joins TRBV24-1 and TRBJ2-5; possible D gene TRBD2, 5 bases. Trimming removed 0 bases at V and 3 bases at J, with 16 bases between. The V gene's germline CDR1 is KGHDR and CDR2 SFDVKD. This CDR3 has 17 amino acids. This CDR3 reads CATSDLQSGDREETQYF. The DNA of the CDR3 is TGTGCCACCAGTGATTTGCAAAGCGGAGACCGAGAAGAGACCCAGTACTTC.

This chain joins TRBV18 and TRBJ2-1, with TRBD1 matching over 9 bases. The CDR3 has 16 residues. With V trimmed by 4 bases and J by 2 bases, 6 bases remained unmatched. Germline V CDR1 and CDR2: KGHSH, LQKENI. The CDR3 reads CASSQATGGTYNEQFF. CDR3 coding DNA: TGTGCCAGCTCACAAGCCACAGGGGGCACCTACAATGAGCAGTTCTTC. Full variable domain (rest looked up from reference TRBV18 and TRBJ2-1): NAGVMQNPRHLVRRRGQEARLRCSPMKGHSHVYWYRQLPEEGLKFMVYLQKENIIDESGMPKERFSAEFPKEGPSILRIQQVVRGDSAAYFCASSQATGGTYNEQFFGPGTRLTVL.

This sequence joins TRBV19 and TRBJ2-5; D is unclear. Germline CDR1 and CDR2: LNHDA and SQIVND (reference sequence). The CDR3 consists of 15 residues. V dropped 0 bases and J dropped 9 bases, with 17 bases sitting between them. The DNA for the CDR3 is TGTGCCAGTAGTATAGAGCGGACGCCATCTGTGGCCCAGTACTTC. Protein product: CASSIERTPSVAQYF.

The chain carries TRBV30 and TRBJ2-5; TRBD1 matches at 9 bases. The CDR3 contains 15 residues. Germline V gene sequence: CDR1 GTSNPN, CDR2 SVGIG (reference sequence). The V gene end was trimmed by 3 bases and the J gene end by 1 base; junction bases not matched to a gene: 6. The CDR3 protein is CAWREQGAGQETQYF. CDR3 DNA sequence: TGTGCCTGGAGAGAACAGGGGGCGGGCCAAGAGACCCAGTACTTC.

A few counts support this clone. The gene calls are TRBV10-1 and TRBJ2-2; 9 positions agree with TRBD1. The CDR3 sequence is 15 residues long. Trimming cost V 2 bases and J 3 bases; bases outside gene matches: 1. Germline-derived CDR1 and CDR2 are WNHNN and SYGVQD (reference sequence). The CDR3 here is CASSEGQGYTGELFF. Here the CDR3 DNA reads TGCGCCAGCAGTGAGGGACAGGGGTACACCGGGGAGCTGTTTTTT.

The chain recombines TRBV12-3 or TRBV12-4 with TRBJ1-1; unclear D gene. V shed 5 bases and J shed 1 base, with 8 bases lying between them. The CDR3 totals 13 residues. The CDR3 sequence: CASSRQSNTEAFF. CDR3 in DNA: TGTGCCAGCAGTCGGCAGTCGAACACTGAAGCTTTCTTT.

The V and J genes are TRBV2 and TRBJ2-2; D ambiguous. The CDR3 spans 14 residues. Germline V lookup: CDR1 SNHLY, CDR2 FYNNEI. The V end was cut by 6 bases, the J end by 0 bases, with 8 bases between. The CDR3 DNA reads TGTGCCAGCAGGGTGGGCGCGAACACCGGGGAGCTGTTTTTT. Translated: CASRVGANTGELFF.

The chain combines TRBV2 with TRBJ2-7; 8 nucleotides line up with TRBD2. The V segment lost 5 bases and the J segment 4 bases; nucleotides outside the gene matches: 7. Germline CDR1 and CDR2: SNHLY and FYNNEI. The CDR3 covers 14 residues. CDR3 nucleotides: TGTGCCAGCAGTAATAGCGGGACTGGGTACGAGCAGTACTTC. Protein product: CASSNSGTGYEQYF.

V gene TRBV19 combines with J gene TRBJ2-7, with a possible D match to TRBD1 (6 bases). The V end lost 5 bases, the J end lost 7 bases, and 21 bases lay between the germline ends. Germline lookup yields CDR1 LNHDA and CDR2 SQIVND (reference sequence). The CDR3 consists of 15 residues. CDR3 amino acids: CASSPDRSTGFEQYF. The CDR3 bases are TGTGCCAGTAGTCCAGACCGCTCGACAGGTTTTGAGCAGTACTTC.

The chain couples TRBV19 to TRBJ2-3, with D possibly matching TRBD2 (5 bases). Germline V CDR1 and CDR2: LNHDA, SQIVND (reference sequence). This CDR3 region has 14 residues. Trimming took off 10 bases at V and 1 base at J, with 15 bases between the two ends. The CDR3 reads CATKGVRGTDTQYF. The CDR3 DNA follows: TGTGCCACAAAAGGCGTGCGGGGCACAGATACGCAGTATTTT.

V and J are TRBV24-1 and TRBJ2-1; possible D gene TRBD2, 6 bases. Germline assignment: CDR1 KGHDR and CDR2 SFDVKD. Trimming removed 1 base at V and 7 bases at J, with 19 bases between. The CDR3 length is 17 residues. The CDR3 sequence is CATSDFPGGSGRNEQFF. CDR3 nucleotides: TGTGCCACCAGTGATTTTCCCGGGGGATCGGGTAGGAATGAGCAGTTCTTC.